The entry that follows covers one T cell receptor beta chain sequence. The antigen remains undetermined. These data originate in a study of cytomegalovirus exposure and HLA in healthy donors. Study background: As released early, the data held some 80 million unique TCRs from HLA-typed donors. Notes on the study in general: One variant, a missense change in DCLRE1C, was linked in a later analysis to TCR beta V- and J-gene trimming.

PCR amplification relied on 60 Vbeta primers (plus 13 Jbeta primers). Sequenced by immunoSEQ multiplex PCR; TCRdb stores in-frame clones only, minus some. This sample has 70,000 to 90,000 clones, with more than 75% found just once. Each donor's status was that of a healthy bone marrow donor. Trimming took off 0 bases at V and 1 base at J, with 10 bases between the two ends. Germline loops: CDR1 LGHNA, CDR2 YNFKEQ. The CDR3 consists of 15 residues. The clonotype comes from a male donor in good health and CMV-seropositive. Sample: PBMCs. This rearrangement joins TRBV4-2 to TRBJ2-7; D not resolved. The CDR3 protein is CASSQDLERSYEQYF. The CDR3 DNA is TGTGCCAGCAGCCAAGATCTCGAACGGTCCTACGAGCAGTACTTC.